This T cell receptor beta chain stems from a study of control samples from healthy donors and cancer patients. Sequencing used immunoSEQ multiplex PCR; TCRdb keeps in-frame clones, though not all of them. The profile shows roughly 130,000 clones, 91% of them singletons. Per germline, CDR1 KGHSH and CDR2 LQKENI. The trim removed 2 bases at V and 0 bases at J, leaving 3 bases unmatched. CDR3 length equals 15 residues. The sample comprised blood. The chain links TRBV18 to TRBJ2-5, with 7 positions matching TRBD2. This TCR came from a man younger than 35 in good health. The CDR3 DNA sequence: TGTGCCAGCTCACCAATGGGGGGGTACCAAGAGACCCAGTACTTC. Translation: CASSPMGGYQETQYF.